Listed here is a single T cell receptor (beta chain). These data originate in a study of cytomegalovirus exposure and HLA in healthy donors. Study context: In terms of ancestry, the Caucasian-associated cluster contained roughly four fifths of the 398 genotyped donors.

The PCR ran on 60 Vbeta and 13 Jbeta primers. TCRdb's table, derived via immunoSEQ multiplex PCR, lists solely in-frame clones and lacks some. In the table there are 100,000 or so clones, about 68% of which are singletons. The CDR3 has 15 amino acids. The germline V gene encodes CDR1 MNHNY and CDR2 SVGAGI (reference sequence). With 10 bases clipped from V and 0 bases from J, the junction kept 9 bases outside the gene matches. This clonotype was obtained from a male donor in good health and CMV-seropositive. This chain uses TRBV6-6 with TRBJ2-3, with 8 bases that match TRBD1. Sequenced sample: PBMCs. The CDR3 region has the DNA TGTGCCACCCTACACAGGGGGTCGAGCACAGATACGCAGTATTTT. It encodes CATLHRGSSTDTQYF.